These 24 T cell receptor beta chains came from one sample sequenced in a study of T cell changes during pregnancy in multiple sclerosis. Sequenced by immunoSEQ multiplex PCR; TCRdb stores in-frame clones only, minus some. The table lists roughly 90,000 clones, 80% to 95% of them singletons. The sample in question was peripheral blood, obtained before pregnancy. The receptors were sampled from a female donor with multiple sclerosis, enrolled in a pregnancy study.

The CDR3 protein is CASSSFQTGVENTEAFF. The CDR3 nucleotides are TGTGCCAGCAGTTCGTTCCAGACAGGGGTAGAGAACACTGAAGCTTTCTTT. The V and J genes are TRBV27 and TRBJ1-1, with 8 positions matching TRBD1. V gave up 4 bases and J gave up 1 base; unmatched junction bases: 11. CDR1 and CDR2 (germline): MNHEY, SMNVEV (reference sequence). The CDR3 contains 17 residues.

V gene TRBV19 combines with J gene TRBJ1-5; TRBD1 matches 9 bases. After removal of 5 bases from V and 7 bases from J, the junction contained 6 bases not matched to a gene. This CDR3 is 14 amino acids long. Per germline, CDR1 LNHDA and CDR2 SQIVND (reference sequence). This chain's CDR3 is CASSQGQGYQPQHF. Here the CDR3 DNA reads TGTGCCAGTAGTCAGGGACAGGGCTACCAGCCCCAGCATTTT.

The chain recombines TRBV30 with TRBJ2-3, with 10 nucleotides matching TRBD1. There are 15 residues in the CDR3. Germline CDR1 is GTSNPN and CDR2 is SVGIG (reference sequence). Germline trimming cut 5 bases from V and 6 bases from J; bases unmatched to any gene: 11. This chain's CDR3 is CAWSAGTGAVDTQYF. The CDR3 DNA reads TGTGCCTGGTCCGCCGGGACAGGGGCGGTGGATACGCAGTATTTT. The full variable domain, with the rest looked up from reference TRBV30 and TRBJ2-3, is SQTIHQWPATLVQPVGSPLSLECTVEGTSNPNLYWYRQAAGRGLQLLFYSVGIGQISSEVPQNLSASRPQDRQFILSSKKLLLSDSGFYLCAWSAGTGAVDTQYFGPGTRLTVL.

The chain carries TRBV15 and TRBJ1-2; D call uncertain. CDR3 length equals 13 residues. Germline CDR1 and CDR2: LNHNV and YYDKDF (reference sequence). V gave up 3 bases and J gave up 3 bases, with 8 bases separating them. CDR3 sequence (DNA): TGTGCCACCAGCAGTCCCACGGACTATGGCTACACCTTC. This translates into CATSSPTDYGYTF. Using reference TRBV15 and TRBJ1-2 for the parts outside the CDR3, the full variable domain is DAMVIQNPRYQVTQFGKPVTLSCSQTLNHNVMYWYQQKSSQAPKLLFHYYDKDFNNEADTPDNFQSRRPNTSFCFLDIRSPGLGDTAMYLCATSSPTDYGYTFGSGTRLTVV.

V usage is TRBV5-4 and J usage is TRBJ2-2; TRBD2 might be the D (7 bases). V shed 4 bases and J shed 6 bases, with 19 bases lying between them. The CDR3 consists of 16 residues. Germline values: CDR1 SGHNT, CDR2 YYREEE (reference sequence). This chain's CDR3 is CASSPGGGGPAGELFF. In DNA, the CDR3 is TGTGCCAGCAGCCCCGGAGGGGGGGGGCCGGCCGGGGAGCTGTTTTTT. Supplemented by reference TRBV5-4 and TRBJ2-2, the full variable domain reads ETGVTQSPTHLIKTRGQQVTLRCSSQSGHNTVSWYQQALGQGPQFIFQYYREEENGRGNFPPRFSGLQFPNYSSELNVNALELDDSALYLCASSPGGGGPAGELFFGEGSRLTVL.

V usage is TRBV7-9 and J usage is TRBJ2-7; 7 positions agree with TRBD1. The CDR3 runs to 18 residues. The V segment lost 5 bases and the J segment 4 bases; nucleotides outside the gene matches: 20. Per the germline V gene, CDR1 is SEHNR and CDR2 is FQNEAQ (reference sequence). CDR3 in DNA: TGTGCCAGCAGCCAGACAGGGACCCTGCCACGTTCTAGATACGAGCAGTACTTC. It translates to CASSQTGTLPRSRYEQYF.

The chain couples TRBV7-7 to TRBJ2-1; TRBD2 agrees at 11 bases. The CDR3 is 15 residues long. After removal of 4 bases from V and 3 bases from J, the junction contained 2 bases not matched to a gene. The germline V gene has CDR1 SSHAT and CDR2 FNYEAQ (reference sequence). The CDR3 loop reads CASSSLAGDYNEQFF. The CDR3 region has the DNA TGTGCCAGCAGCTCACTAGCGGGAGACTACAATGAGCAGTTCTTC.

The chain carries TRBV18 and TRBJ2-7; D is perhaps TRBD2 (7 bases). In germline, CDR1 is KGHSH, CDR2 LQKENI. Trimming cost V 5 bases and J 3 bases, with 14 bases left between them. This CDR3 has 14 residues. CDR3 sequence (DNA): TGTGCCAGCTCAAGGGAGGGGGGCTACTACGAGCAGTACTTC. It encodes CASSREGGYYEQYF.

This chain uses TRBV29-1 with TRBJ2-5; perhaps TRBD1 as D (5 bases). With 4 bases removed from V and 1 base from J, the gap between germline ends came to 16 bases. The germline V gene has CDR1 SQVTM and CDR2 ANQGSEA. The CDR3 is made up of 15 amino acids. The CDR3 protein is CSVARQPTFQETQYF. The CDR3 nucleotides read TGCAGCGTTGCCCGACAGCCTACCTTCCAAGAGACCCAGTACTTC. Looking up the rest from reference TRBV29-1 and TRBJ2-5 gives the full variable domain: SAVISQKPSRDICQRGTSLTIQCQVDSQVTMMFWYRQQPGQSLTLIATANQGSEATYESGFVIDKFPISRPNLTFSTLTVSNMSPEDSSIYLCSVARQPTFQETQYFGPGTRLLVL.

The J gene is TRBJ2-5, the V gene TRBV20-1; D not certain. Germline V gene sequence: CDR1 DFQATT, CDR2 SNEGSKA (reference sequence). CDR3 length: 11 amino acids. V was clipped by 0 bases and J by 4 bases, with 3 bases between them. The CDR3 sequence is CSARDRETQYF. Here the CDR3 DNA reads TGCAGTGCTAGAGATCGAGAGACCCAGTACTTC.

The chain links TRBV5-1 to TRBJ2-7; TRBD1 matches at 10 bases. The CDR3 is 18 residues long. Trimming at V came to 1 base and at J to 3 bases, leaving 13 bases not matched to a gene. Germline V gives CDR1 SGHRS, CDR2 YFSETQ. CDR3 protein: CASSLWTRQGAINYEQYF. The CDR3 coding sequence is TGCGCCAGCAGCTTGTGGACTAGACAGGGGGCGATTAACTACGAGCAGTACTTC.

The chain is built from TRBV19 and TRBJ2-5, with D maybe TRBD2 (7 bases). Trimming removed 3 bases at V and 2 bases at J, with 13 bases between. From germline, CDR1 is LNHDA and CDR2 SQIVND (reference sequence). The CDR3 contains 15 residues. The CDR3 protein is CASSMGGGGQETQYF. CDR3 nucleotide sequence: TGTGCCAGTAGTATGGGGGGGGGCGGTCAAGAGACCCAGTACTTC.

The chain joins TRBV19 to TRBJ2-1; D is perhaps TRBD1 (5 bases). Germline V gene data show CDR1 as LNHDA and CDR2 as SQIVND (reference sequence). The CDR3 has 15 amino acids. Trimming cost V 5 bases and J 2 bases, with 13 bases left between them. The CDR3 sequence is CASSLTGVTYNEQFF. In nucleotides, the CDR3 is TGTGCCAGTAGTCTTACAGGCGTAACCTACAATGAGCAGTTCTTC.

The rearrangement uses TRBV4-2 and TRBJ1-5, with 9 positions matching TRBD1. The CDR3 length is 16 residues. CDR1 is LGHNA, CDR2 YNFKEQ, per germline. The junction had 5 bases not matched to a gene; V was cut back by 1 base and J by 4 bases. CDR3 amino acids: CASSQGTGASNQPQHF. The CDR3 bases are TGTGCCAGCAGCCAAGGGACAGGGGCATCGAATCAGCCCCAGCATTTT.

This CDR3 reads CSVRGQTYEQYF. In nucleotides, the CDR3 is TGCAGCGTAAGGGGTCAAACCTACGAGCAGTACTTC. The V and J genes are TRBV29-1 and TRBJ2-7; D possibly corresponds to TRBD1 (5 bases). Per germline, CDR1 SQVTM and CDR2 ANQGSEA. Trimming left V 6 bases short and J 2 bases short, with 11 bases between. This CDR3 has 12 residues.

The chain recombines TRBV20-1 with TRBJ1-2; D gene unclear. The CDR3 length is 10 residues. V was shortened by 7 bases and J by 6 bases, with 9 bases between the two germline ends. The germline CDR1 and CDR2 sequences are DFQATT and SNEGSKA (reference sequence). The CDR3 nucleotides read TGCAGTGGCTCAACGGATGGCTACACCTTC. It is translated as CSGSTDGYTF.

The chain carries TRBV18 and TRBJ1-4; 7 nucleotides align to TRBD1. Trimming took 5 bases from V and 6 from J; bases not matched to a gene: 9. The CDR3 is 15 amino acids. Germline V gene sequence: CDR1 KGHSH, CDR2 LQKENI. CDR3 DNA sequence: TGTGCCAGCTCATACGGACAGGTTCCTTATGAAAAACTGTTTTTT. Protein: CASSYGQVPYEKLFF.

V usage is TRBV15 and J usage is TRBJ2-3; 7 bases fit TRBD2. The junction had 9 bases not matched to a gene; V was cut back by 2 bases and J by 1 base. This CDR3 comprises 17 residues. The germline CDR1 and CDR2 sequences are LNHNV and YYDKDF (reference sequence). CDR3 coding DNA: TGTGCCACCAGCAGAACTACCGGGACTACCGGCACAGATACGCAGTATTTT. Its protein is CATSRTTGTTGTDTQYF.

The rearrangement joins TRBV7-2 to TRBJ2-1; TRBD2 is a possible D gene (6 bases). The CDR3 totals 16 residues. Trimming removed 3 bases at V and 4 bases at J, with 16 bases between. In germline, CDR1 is SGHTA, CDR2 FQGNSA. CDR3: CASSLGLHNVYNEQFF. CDR3 nucleotides: TGTGCCAGCAGCTTGGGACTCCACAATGTATACAATGAGCAGTTCTTC.

This clone appeared once. The chain uses TRBV6-1 and TRBJ1-5, with D uncertain. The V and J ends lost 3 bases and 1 base respectively, with 4 bases between them. Germline assignment: CDR1 MNHNS and CDR2 SASEGT. The CDR3 has 13 residues. CDR3 sequence: CASSERSNQPQHF. Written as DNA, the CDR3 is TGTGCCAGCAGTGAGAGGAGCAATCAGCCCCAGCATTTT.

The rearrangement links TRBV19 to TRBJ2-2; possibly TRBD2 for D (7 bases). The CDR3 has 13 amino acids. Germline V gene data show CDR1 as LNHDA and CDR2 as SQIVND (reference sequence). V shed 6 bases and J shed 7 bases, with 12 bases lying between them. CDR3 sequence reads: CASRGEGVGELFF. The CDR3 DNA follows: TGTGCCAGTAGGGGGGAGGGGGTCGGGGAGCTGTTTTTT.

V and J are TRBV5-4 and TRBJ2-1; 8 bases fit TRBD1. The CDR3 covers 15 residues. Germline-derived CDR1 and CDR2 are SGHNT and YYREEE (reference sequence). Germline trimming cut 2 bases from V and 6 bases from J; bases unmatched to any gene: 7. CDR3 region: CASSFPGGAGNEQFF. CDR3 nucleotide sequence: TGTGCCAGCAGCTTCCCAGGGGGCGCAGGCAATGAGCAGTTCTTC.

The chain joins TRBV5-1 to TRBJ1-3; maybe TRBD1 (6 bases). The CDR3 consists of 16 residues. Deletions cut 1 base from V and 0 bases from J, with 11 bases between. Germline lookup yields CDR1 SGHRS and CDR2 YFSETQ. CDR3 sequence: CASSLSGGASGNTIYF. In DNA, the CDR3 is TGCGCCAGCAGCTTGTCTGGGGGGGCCTCTGGAAACACCATATATTTT.

The V call is TRBV29-1, the J call TRBJ1-1; possible D gene TRBD1, 6 bases. This CDR3 contains 13 residues. The V gene's germline CDR1 is SQVTM and CDR2 ANQGSEA. V was shortened by 5 bases and J by 2 bases, with 12 bases between the two germline ends. The CDR3 DNA reads TGCAGCGTTATACAGGGATTAAACACTGAAGCTTTCTTT. As protein: CSVIQGLNTEAFF.